These 32 T cell receptor beta chains came from one sample sequenced in a study of blood T cell repertoires in COVID-19. Assay used: immunoSEQ multiplex PCR; TCRdb lists only in-frame clones, some missing. The sample consists of around 200,000 clones, about 88% of them appearing once. The sequenced material came from PBMCs or T cells enriched from blood (not recorded which). These receptors originate from a woman between 25 and 40 years old who had been exposed to COVID-19.

The chain joins TRBV24-1 to TRBJ2-1, with 10 bases matching TRBD1. Germline values: CDR1 KGHDR, CDR2 SFDVKD. After removal of 4 bases from V and 2 bases from J, the junction contained 4 bases not matched to a gene. This CDR3 is built from 16 residues. CDR3 bases: TGTGCCACCAGTGACCAGACAGGGGGCGCCTACAATGAGCAGTTCTTC. Translated, it gives CATSDQTGGAYNEQFF.

V gene TRBV6-5 combines with J gene TRBJ2-1; TRBD2 matches at 7 bases. Trimming cost V 8 bases and J 7 bases; bases outside gene matches: 14. Germline V CDR1 and CDR2: MNHEY, SVGAGI. The CDR3 has 15 amino acids. The CDR3 is CASSTSAGVWNEQFF. CDR3 coding DNA: TGTGCCAGCTCGACCAGTGCGGGGGTGTGGAATGAGCAGTTCTTC.

The chain carries TRBV9 and TRBJ2-5, with a tentative D call TRBD1 (7 bases). V was cut by 3 bases and J by 4 bases, with 10 bases left in between. The CDR3 is 13 residues long. CDR1 is SGDLS, CDR2 YYNGEE, per germline. The CDR3 region is CASSAQGGETQYF. The DNA for the CDR3 is TGTGCCAGCAGCGCCCAGGGGGGAGAGACCCAGTACTTC.

Written as DNA, the CDR3 is TGTGCCAGTAGTATAGTCCTCCTCTATGGCTACACCTTC. It encodes CASSIVLLYGYTF. This chain connects TRBV19 to TRBJ1-2; the D is unclear. V was pared by 1 base and J by 4 bases, with 7 bases between. This CDR3 region has 13 residues. Per germline, CDR1 LNHDA and CDR2 SQIVND (reference sequence). The variable domain in full, with the rest retrieved from reference TRBV19 and TRBJ1-2, is DGGITQSPKYLFRKEGQNVTLSCEQNLNHDAMYWYRQDPGQGLRLIYYSQIVNDFQKGDIAEGYSVSREKKESFPLTVTSAQKNPTAFYLCASSIVLLYGYTFGSGTRLTVV.

The chain carries TRBV9 and TRBJ1-2, with 10 bases lining up with TRBD1. This CDR3 spans 15 amino acids. CDR1 SGDLS and CDR2 YYNGEE come from the germline V gene. With 4 bases clipped from V and 6 bases from J, the junction kept 9 bases outside the gene matches. In nucleotides, the CDR3 is TGTGCCAGCAGCTCCCGGGACAGGGGCTTGGATGGCTACACCTTC. Translating gives CASSSRDRGLDGYTF.

The V call is TRBV9, the J call TRBJ1-6; 7 nucleotides align to TRBD1. Germline values: CDR1 SGDLS, CDR2 YYNGEE. The CDR3 consists of 14 residues. J lost 6 bases, V lost 4 bases, and 4 bases had no gene match. This chain's CDR3 is CASSPTGSNSPLHF. The CDR3 DNA reads TGTGCCAGCAGCCCGACAGGGAGTAATTCACCCCTCCACTTT. Variable domain in full (rest from reference TRBV9 and TRBJ1-6): DSGVTQTPKHLITATGQRVTLRCSPRSGDLSVYWYQQSLDQGLQFLIQYYNGEERAKGNILERFSAQQFPDLHSELNLSSLELGDSALYFCASSPTGSNSPLHFGNGTRLTVT.

This clone has just one count. This chain connects TRBV18 to TRBJ2-1; 7 bases agree with TRBD2. Trimming at V came to 0 bases and at J to 5 bases, leaving 4 bases not matched to a gene. This CDR3 region has 15 residues. The V gene's germline CDR1 is KGHSH and CDR2 LQKENI. This CDR3 is CASSPPTGGNNEQFF. CDR3 coding DNA: TGTGCCAGCTCACCACCCACCGGGGGGAACAATGAGCAGTTCTTC.

This chain links TRBV6-4 with TRBJ1-2; D gene ambiguous. Deletions cut 7 bases from V and 6 bases from J, with 18 bases between. Looked up from germline, CDR1 is MRHNA and CDR2 is SNTAGT. The CDR3 sequence is 14 residues long. In DNA form, the CDR3 reads TGTGCCAGCACCGGTGGACGGGAACTTAATGGCTACACCTTC. This sequence encodes CASTGGRELNGYTF.

The V and J genes are TRBV12-3 or TRBV12-4 and TRBJ1-4; tentatively, D is TRBD1 (5 bases). Trimming took off 3 bases at V and 10 bases at J, with 9 bases between the two ends. The CDR3 length is 12 residues. The CDR3, as DNA: TGTGCCAGCAGTTTTGGCCAGGGAAAACTGTTTTTT. It is translated as CASSFGQGKLFF.

The V and J genes are TRBV2 and TRBJ2-5; D ambiguous. The V end lost 5 bases, the J end lost 5 bases, and 6 bases lay between the germline ends. CDR1 is SNHLY, CDR2 FYNNEI, per germline. The CDR3 has 11 residues. The CDR3 DNA sequence: TGTGCCAGCAGTTTGAGGGAGACCCAGTACTTC. This translates into CASSLRETQYF.

The genes are TRBV11-2 and TRBJ2-1; tentative D call: TRBD1 (5 bases). Germline loops: CDR1 SGHAT, CDR2 FQNNGV. The CDR3 consists of 13 residues. The V and J ends lost 10 bases and 5 bases respectively, with 15 bases between them. CDR3 nucleotide sequence: TGTGCCACTCAGTGGGGCGGAAACAATGAGCAGTTCTTC. This translates into CATQWGGNNEQFF. Full variable domain (rest looked up from reference TRBV11-2 and TRBJ2-1): EAGVAQSPRYKIIEKRQSVAFWCNPISGHATLYWYQQILGQGPKLLIQFQNNGVVDDSQLPKDRFSAERLKGVDSTLKIQPAKLEDSAVYLCATQWGGNNEQFFGPGTRLTVL.

This chain uses TRBV5-1 with TRBJ1-2, with 9 nucleotides matching TRBD1. The CDR3 runs 15 residues. Germline values: CDR1 SGHRS, CDR2 YFSETQ. The V segment lost 0 bases and the J segment 4 bases; nucleotides outside the gene matches: 4. CDR3: CASSLGGTGTYGYTF. In DNA form, the CDR3 reads TGCGCCAGCAGCTTGGGAGGGACAGGGACCTATGGCTACACCTTC. The variable domain in full, with the rest retrieved from reference TRBV5-1 and TRBJ1-2, is KAGVTQTPRYLIKTRGQQVTLSCSPISGHRSVSWYQQTPGQGLQFLFEYFSETQRNKGNFPGRFSGRQFSNSRSEMNVSTLELGDSALYLCASSLGGTGTYGYTFGSGTRLTVV.

V usage is TRBV5-5 and J usage is TRBJ2-7; D might be TRBD2 (5 bases). Germline V gene lookup returns CDR1 SGHKS and CDR2 YYEKEE (reference sequence). The CDR3 is made up of 13 amino acids. The V gene lost 4 bases and the J gene lost 2 bases, with 10 bases spanning the gap. The CDR3 DNA sequence: TGTGCCAGCAGCCGAGGAGGAACCTACGAGCAGTACTTC. It codes for CASSRGGTYEQYF.

The rearrangement links TRBV2 to TRBJ1-4; no clear D gene. The CDR3 contains 14 residues. Germline values: CDR1 SNHLY, CDR2 FYNNEI. V lost 7 bases to trimming and J lost 1 base, with 10 bases between them. DNA for the CDR3: TGTGCCAGCAACCGACAAGAAACTAATGAAAAACTGTTTTTT. It encodes CASNRQETNEKLFF.

The chain uses TRBV20-1 and TRBJ1-5; 7 bases line up with TRBD1. CDR1 and CDR2 from the germline V gene are DFQATT and SNEGSKA (reference sequence). This CDR3 contains 16 residues. The V and J ends lost 3 bases and 3 bases, in that order; junction bases with no gene match: 11. CDR3 region: CSASKGGAGDNQPQHF. The DNA for the CDR3 is TGCAGTGCTAGTAAAGGGGGCGCAGGGGACAATCAGCCCCAGCATTTT.

The CDR3, as DNA: TGTGCCAGCAGCCGGGGGGGGGCCTCAGATACGCAGTATTTT. This encodes CASSRGGASDTQYF. The chain is built from TRBV27 and TRBJ2-3, with 8 bases fitting TRBD2. J was trimmed by 4 bases and V by 6 bases; bases with no gene match: 6. CDR3 length: 14 amino acids. Per the germline V gene, CDR1 is MNHEY and CDR2 is SMNVEV (reference sequence).

This chain uses TRBV30 with TRBJ1-5; D gene unclear. Trimming took off 4 bases at V and 2 bases at J, with 6 bases between the two ends. This CDR3 contains 12 residues. Germline assignment: CDR1 GTSNPN and CDR2 SVGIG (reference sequence). The CDR3 DNA reads TGTGCCTGGAATGAGGGCAATCAGCCCCAGCATTTT. Protein product: CAWNEGNQPQHF.

The chain employs TRBV6-5 and TRBJ2-7, with 10 bases lining up with TRBD1. This CDR3 has 13 residues. Germline-derived CDR1 and CDR2 are MNHEY and SVGAGI. Here the CDR3 reads CATRGTGEREQYF. The CDR3 DNA sequence: TGTGCTACGAGGGGGACAGGGGAGCGCGAGCAGTACTTC.

This clone was found once. The J gene is TRBJ1-2, the V gene TRBV2, with 9 nucleotides matching TRBD1. The V gene end was trimmed by 6 bases and the J gene end by 5 bases; junction bases not matched to a gene: 10. CDR1 SNHLY and CDR2 FYNNEI come from the germline V gene. The CDR3 is 15 amino acids. The CDR3 spells CASRQGATLAYGYTF. CDR3 sequence (DNA): TGTGCCAGCAGACAGGGGGCGACCTTAGCTTATGGCTACACCTTC.

The chain combines TRBV13 with TRBJ1-2; 7 bases match TRBD1. J was trimmed by 6 bases and V by 0 bases; bases with no gene match: 4. Germline-derived CDR1 and CDR2 are PRHDT and FYEKMQ (reference sequence). The CDR3 covers 14 residues. The CDR3 bases are TGTGCCAGCAGCTTAGGAGGGGGCGCAGATGGCTACACCTTC. Translation: CASSLGGGADGYTF.

The table lists this clone with a few counts. The rearrangement links TRBV7-6 to TRBJ2-3, with unresolved D. The CDR3 is 15 residues long. Germline V gene sequence: CDR1 SGHVS, CDR2 FNYEAQ. Trimming shortened V by 1 base and J by 1 base, and 9 bases separated the two germline ends. DNA for the CDR3: TGTGCCAGCAGCTTAGGGAGAGGAGGCACAGATACGCAGTATTTT. This codes for CASSLGRGGTDTQYF.

The chain combines TRBV19 with TRBJ2-5, with TRBD1 matching over 9 bases. V lost 2 bases and J lost 4; bases outside the gene matches: 8. The CDR3 length is 16 residues. Per the germline V gene, CDR1 is LNHDA and CDR2 is SQIVND (reference sequence). The chain's CDR3 is CASSIRVQGAGETQYF. CDR3 nucleotides: TGTGCCAGTAGTATAAGAGTACAGGGGGCAGGAGAGACCCAGTACTTC.

CDR3 residues: CASSPEGGANEKLFF. The CDR3 DNA follows: TGTGCCAGCAGCCCCGAGGGTGGTGCTAATGAAAAACTGTTTTTT. V usage is TRBV11-2 and J usage is TRBJ1-4; unclear D gene. This CDR3 has 15 residues. Germline CDR1 and CDR2: SGHAT and FQNNGV. Trimming shortened V by 5 bases and J by 3 bases, and 13 bases separated the two germline ends. The full variable domain, rest sourced from reference TRBV11-2 and TRBJ1-4, is EAGVAQSPRYKIIEKRQSVAFWCNPISGHATLYWYQQILGQGPKLLIQFQNNGVVDDSQLPKDRFSAERLKGVDSTLKIQPAKLEDSAVYLCASSPEGGANEKLFFGSGTQLSVL.

The chain uses TRBV7-3 and TRBJ2-3, with 7 bases fitting TRBD1. Trimming took 2 bases from V and 3 from J; bases not matched to a gene: 5. This CDR3 has 15 residues. Looked up from germline, CDR1 is SGHTA and CDR2 is FQGTGA. In DNA, the CDR3 is TGTGCCAGCAGCTTAGATGGACAGGTAACAGATACGCAGTATTTT. It translates to CASSLDGQVTDTQYF.

This chain uses TRBV6-4 with TRBJ1-1; tentative D call: TRBD1 (6 bases). The CDR3 covers 16 residues. The V gene's germline CDR1 is MRHNA and CDR2 SNTAGT. V was pared by 4 bases and J by 4 bases, with 19 bases between. For the CDR3, the DNA is TGTGCCAGCAGTGCCCCCCGTCAGGGGCTGGGCACTGAAGCTTTCTTT. This sequence encodes CASSAPRQGLGTEAFF.

This clone was seen once. The chain couples TRBV2 to TRBJ2-1, with 13 bases aligning to TRBD2. Germline V CDR1 and CDR2: SNHLY, FYNNEI. This CDR3 is 16 amino acids long. The junction had 9 bases not matched to a gene; V was cut back by 6 bases and J by 7 bases. The CDR3 DNA follows: TGTGCCAGCAGCGAAACTAGCGGGGGGGGTAGGAATGAGCAGTTCTTC. Amino acids: CASSETSGGGRNEQFF. Combining the CDR3 with reference TRBV2 and TRBJ2-1 gives the whole variable domain EPEVTQTPSHQVTQMGQEVILRCVPISNHLYFYWYRQILGQKVEFLVSFYNNEISEKSEIFDDQFSVERPDGSNFTLKIRSTKLEDSAMYFCASSETSGGGRNEQFFGPGTRLTVL.

The chain uses TRBV3-1 (or the pseudogene TRBV3-2) and TRBJ1-3, with no clear D. Germline V gene data show CDR1 as LGHDT and CDR2 as YNNKEL (reference sequence). With 6 bases removed from V and 3 bases from J, the gap between germline ends came to 12 bases. This CDR3 is 14 amino acids long. The CDR3 spells CASRDKSNGNTIYF. In DNA form, the CDR3 reads TGTGCCAGCAGAGACAAGTCCAATGGAAACACCATATATTTT.

The V call is TRBV10-2, the J call TRBJ1-4, with D maybe TRBD1 (5 bases). The germline V gene encodes CDR1 WSHSY and CDR2 SAAADI. CDR3 length equals 11 residues. The V end lost 7 bases, the J end lost 8 bases, and 8 bases lay between the germline ends. CDR3 bases: TGCGCCAGCACCTGGGGCGAAAAACTGTTTTTT. This gives the protein CASTWGEKLFF.

This chain links TRBV2 with TRBJ1-6; the D gene is possibly TRBD1 (6 bases). The CDR3 contains 13 residues. Per germline, CDR1 SNHLY and CDR2 FYNNEI. The V and J ends lost 3 bases and 12 bases respectively, with 12 bases between them. CDR3: CASSDVSGVPLHF. CDR3 DNA sequence: TGTGCCAGCAGTGATGTCTCAGGGGTACCCCTCCACTTT.

The V gene is TRBV5-6, the J gene TRBJ2-7, with 10 nucleotides matching TRBD1. This CDR3 contains 14 residues. CDR1 is SGHDT and CDR2 is YYEEEE in the germline V gene. The V gene end was trimmed by 4 bases and the J gene end by 6 bases; junction bases not matched to a gene: 7. In DNA form, the CDR3 reads TGTGCCAGCAGCACGGGACAGGGGCTCTCCGAGCAGTACTTC. Protein product: CASSTGQGLSEQYF.

This sequence joins TRBV5-1 and TRBJ2-7, with D possibly matching TRBD2 (7 bases). Between the trimmed V and J ends, which lost 0 bases and 1 base, there was a span of 14 bases. CDR3 length: 16 amino acids. The germline gives CDR1 SGHRS, CDR2 YFSETQ. CDR3 DNA: TGCGCCAGCAGCTTGGTCGGCGGGGGCTCGTCCTACGAGCAGTACTTC. Its protein is CASSLVGGGSSYEQYF. The full variable domain, its missing parts supplied by reference TRBV5-1 and TRBJ2-7, is KAGVTQTPRYLIKTRGQQVTLSCSPISGHRSVSWYQQTPGQGLQFLFEYFSETQRNKGNFPGRFSGRQFSNSRSEMNVSTLELGDSALYLCASSLVGGGSSYEQYFGPGTRLTVT.

This clone was seen a single time. The chain uses TRBV2 and TRBJ1-5; TRBD1 matches 11 bases. The germline V gene encodes CDR1 SNHLY and CDR2 FYNNEI. This CDR3 region has 15 residues. Trimming took 2 bases from V and 7 from J; bases not matched to a gene: 4. The CDR3 region has the DNA TGTGCCAGCAGTGAAAGGACAGGGGGCAGGCAGCCCCAGCATTTT. Protein product: CASSERTGGRQPQHF.